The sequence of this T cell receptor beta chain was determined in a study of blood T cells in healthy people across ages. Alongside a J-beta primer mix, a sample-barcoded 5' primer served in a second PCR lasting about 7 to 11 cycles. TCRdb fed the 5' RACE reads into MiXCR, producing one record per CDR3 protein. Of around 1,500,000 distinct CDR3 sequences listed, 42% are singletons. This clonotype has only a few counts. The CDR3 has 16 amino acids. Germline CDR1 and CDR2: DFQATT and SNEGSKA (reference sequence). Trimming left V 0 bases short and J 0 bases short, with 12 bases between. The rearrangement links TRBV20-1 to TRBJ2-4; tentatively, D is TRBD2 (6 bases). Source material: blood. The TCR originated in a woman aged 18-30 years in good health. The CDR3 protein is CSARDRDSLAKNIQYF. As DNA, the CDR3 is TGCAGTGCTAGAGATAGGGACTCGCTAGCCAAAAACATTCAGTACTTC.